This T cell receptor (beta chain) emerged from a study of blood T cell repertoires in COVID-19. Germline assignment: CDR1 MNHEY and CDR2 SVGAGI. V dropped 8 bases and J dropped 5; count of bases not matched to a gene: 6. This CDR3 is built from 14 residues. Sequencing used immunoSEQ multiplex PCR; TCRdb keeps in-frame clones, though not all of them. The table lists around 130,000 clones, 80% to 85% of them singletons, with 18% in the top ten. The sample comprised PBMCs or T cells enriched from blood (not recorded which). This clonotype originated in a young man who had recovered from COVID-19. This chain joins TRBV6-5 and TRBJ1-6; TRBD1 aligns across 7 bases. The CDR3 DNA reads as TGTGCCAGCGAACGAGGACAGGATAATTCACCCCTCCACTTT. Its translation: CASERGQDNSPLHF.